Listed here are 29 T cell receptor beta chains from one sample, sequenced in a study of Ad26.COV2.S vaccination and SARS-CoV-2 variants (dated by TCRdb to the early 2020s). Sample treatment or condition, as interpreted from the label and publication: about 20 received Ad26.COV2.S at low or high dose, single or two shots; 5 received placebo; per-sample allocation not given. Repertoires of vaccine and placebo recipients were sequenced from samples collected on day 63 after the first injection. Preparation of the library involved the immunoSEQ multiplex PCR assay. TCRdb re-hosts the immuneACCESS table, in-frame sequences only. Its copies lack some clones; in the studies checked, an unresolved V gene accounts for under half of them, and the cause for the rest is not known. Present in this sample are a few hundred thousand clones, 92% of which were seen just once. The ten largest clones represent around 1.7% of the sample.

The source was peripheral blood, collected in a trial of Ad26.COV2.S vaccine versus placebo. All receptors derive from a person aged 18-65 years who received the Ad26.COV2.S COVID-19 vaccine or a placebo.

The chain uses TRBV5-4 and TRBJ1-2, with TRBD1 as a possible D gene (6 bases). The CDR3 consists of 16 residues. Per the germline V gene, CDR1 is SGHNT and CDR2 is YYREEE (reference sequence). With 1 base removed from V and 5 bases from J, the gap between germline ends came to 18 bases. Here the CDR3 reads CASSLLHRGGGYGYTF. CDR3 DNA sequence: TGTGCCAGCAGCTTGTTGCATCGGGGAGGGGGATATGGCTACACCTTC.

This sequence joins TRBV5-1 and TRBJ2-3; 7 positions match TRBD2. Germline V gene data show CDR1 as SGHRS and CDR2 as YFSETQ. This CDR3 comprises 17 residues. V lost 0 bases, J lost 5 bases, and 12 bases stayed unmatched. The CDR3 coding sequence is TGCGCCAGCAGCTTGGAGGTTAGCGGGCTCATGGGAGATACGCAGTATTTT. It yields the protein CASSLEVSGLMGDTQYF.

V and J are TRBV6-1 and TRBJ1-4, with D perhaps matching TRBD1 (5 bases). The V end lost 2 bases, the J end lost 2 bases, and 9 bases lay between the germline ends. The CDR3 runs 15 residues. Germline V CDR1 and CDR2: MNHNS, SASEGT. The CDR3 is CASSEHRWTNEKLFF. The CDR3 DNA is TGTGCCAGCAGTGAACACAGGTGGACTAATGAAAAACTGTTTTTT.

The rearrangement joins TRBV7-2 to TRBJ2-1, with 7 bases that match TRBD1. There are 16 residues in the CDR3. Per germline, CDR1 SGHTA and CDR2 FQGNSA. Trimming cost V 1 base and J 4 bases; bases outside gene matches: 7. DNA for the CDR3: TGTGCCAGCAGCTTAGAATCACAGGGGACGTACAATGAGCAGTTCTTC. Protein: CASSLESQGTYNEQFF.

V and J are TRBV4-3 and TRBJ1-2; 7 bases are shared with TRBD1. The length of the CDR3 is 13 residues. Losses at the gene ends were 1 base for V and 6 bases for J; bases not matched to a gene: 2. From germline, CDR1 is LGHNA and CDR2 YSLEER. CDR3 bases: TGCGCCAGCAGCCAAGGAACAGGGGATGGCTACACCTTC. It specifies CASSQGTGDGYTF.

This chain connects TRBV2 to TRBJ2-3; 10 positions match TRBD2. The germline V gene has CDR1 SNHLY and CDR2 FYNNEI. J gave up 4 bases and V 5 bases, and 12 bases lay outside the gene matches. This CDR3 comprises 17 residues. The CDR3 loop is CASSITERGGGSDTQYF. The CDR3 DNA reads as TGTGCCAGCAGTATAACCGAGCGGGGGGGCGGGTCAGATACGCAGTATTTT.

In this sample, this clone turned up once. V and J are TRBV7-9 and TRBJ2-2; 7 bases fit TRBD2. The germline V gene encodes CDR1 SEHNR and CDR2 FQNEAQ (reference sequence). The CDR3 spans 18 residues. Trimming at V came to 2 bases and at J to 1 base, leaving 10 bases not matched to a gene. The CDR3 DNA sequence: TGTGCCAGCAGCTTATCAAGAACGACTAGCTTGAACACCGGGGAGCTGTTTTTT. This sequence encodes CASSLSRTTSLNTGELFF.

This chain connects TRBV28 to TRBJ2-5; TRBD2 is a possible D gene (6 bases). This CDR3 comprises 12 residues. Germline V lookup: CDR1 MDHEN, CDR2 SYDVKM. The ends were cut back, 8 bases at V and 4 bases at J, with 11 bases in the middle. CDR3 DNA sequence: TGTGCCAGCTATAGGGACTTAGAGACCCAGTACTTC. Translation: CASYRDLETQYF.

CDR3 bases: TGTGCCAGCAGTCCCCGGCAGGGGGCTTCCACTAACTATGGCTACACCTTC. Its protein is CASSPRQGASTNYGYTF. The chain combines TRBV27 with TRBJ1-2; 8 bases map to TRBD1. Germline CDR1 reads MNHEY; CDR2 reads SMNVEV (reference sequence). The V and J ends lost 5 bases and 0 bases, in that order; junction bases with no gene match: 11. The CDR3 consists of 17 residues.

DNA for the CDR3: TGTGCCAGCAGCTTACCGGGACTAGCGGGGGCCAGGGAGTACTTC. Translation gives CASSLPGLAGAREYF. J is TRBJ2-7 and V is TRBV11-2, with 14 bases identical to TRBD2. The CDR3 is made up of 15 amino acids. CDR1 is SGHAT and CDR2 is FQNNGV in the germline V gene. Trimming cost V 2 bases and J 11 bases; bases outside gene matches: 8.

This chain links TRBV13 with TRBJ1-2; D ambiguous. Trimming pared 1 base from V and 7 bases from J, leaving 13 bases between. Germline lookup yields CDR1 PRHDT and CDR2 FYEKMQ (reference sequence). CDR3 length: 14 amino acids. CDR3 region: CASSLVHAVVGYTF. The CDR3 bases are TGTGCCAGCAGCTTAGTCCACGCCGTTGTTGGCTACACCTTC.

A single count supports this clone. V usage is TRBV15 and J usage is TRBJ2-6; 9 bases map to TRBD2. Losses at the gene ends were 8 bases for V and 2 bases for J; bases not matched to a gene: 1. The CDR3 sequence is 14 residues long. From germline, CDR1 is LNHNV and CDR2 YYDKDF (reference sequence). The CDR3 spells CATAGGAGANVLTF. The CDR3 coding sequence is TGTGCCACCGCGGGAGGGGCTGGGGCCAACGTCCTGACTTTC. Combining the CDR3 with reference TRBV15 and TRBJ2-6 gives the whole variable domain DAMVIQNPRYQVTQFGKPVTLSCSQTLNHNVMYWYQQKSSQAPKLLFHYYDKDFNNEADTPDNFQSRRPNTSFCFLDIRSPGLGDTAMYLCATAGGAGANVLTFGAGSRLTVL.

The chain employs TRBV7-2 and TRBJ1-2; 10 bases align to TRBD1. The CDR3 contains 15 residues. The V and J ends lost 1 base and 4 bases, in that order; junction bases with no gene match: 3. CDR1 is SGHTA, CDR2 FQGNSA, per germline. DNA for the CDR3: TGTGCCAGCAGCTTAGGGACAGGGGGGAGCTATGGCTACACCTTC. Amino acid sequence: CASSLGTGGSYGYTF.

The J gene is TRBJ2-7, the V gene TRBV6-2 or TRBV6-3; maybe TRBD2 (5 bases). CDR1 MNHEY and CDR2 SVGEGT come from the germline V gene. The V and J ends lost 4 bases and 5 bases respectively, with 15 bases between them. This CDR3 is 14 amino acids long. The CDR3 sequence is CASSFLLSVDEQYF. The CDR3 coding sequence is TGTGCCAGCAGTTTCCTCCTTAGCGTGGACGAGCAGTACTTC.

CDR3 region: CASSLFPTNYAHSGTDTQYF. DNA for the CDR3: TGTGCCAGCAGTTTATTCCCCACCAATTATGCGCATTCTGGCACAGATACGCAGTATTTT. The J gene is TRBJ2-3, the V gene TRBV27; unclear D gene. Trimming stripped 1 base from V and 1 base from J, with 24 bases between. Germline V gene data show CDR1 as MNHEY and CDR2 as SMNVEV (reference sequence). CDR3 length: 20 amino acids.

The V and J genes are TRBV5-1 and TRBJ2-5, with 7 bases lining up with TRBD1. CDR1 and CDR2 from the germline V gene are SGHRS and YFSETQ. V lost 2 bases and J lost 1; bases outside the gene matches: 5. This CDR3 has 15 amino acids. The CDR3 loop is CASSLEGQPQETQYF. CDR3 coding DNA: TGCGCCAGCAGCTTAGAGGGACAGCCCCAAGAGACCCAGTACTTC.

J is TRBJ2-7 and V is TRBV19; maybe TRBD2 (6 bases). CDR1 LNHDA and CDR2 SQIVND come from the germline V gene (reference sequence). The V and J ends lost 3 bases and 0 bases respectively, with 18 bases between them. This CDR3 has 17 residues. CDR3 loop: CASSMGGRFTLSYEQYF. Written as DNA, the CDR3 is TGTGCCAGTAGTATGGGGGGACGGTTTACTCTCTCCTACGAGCAGTACTTC.

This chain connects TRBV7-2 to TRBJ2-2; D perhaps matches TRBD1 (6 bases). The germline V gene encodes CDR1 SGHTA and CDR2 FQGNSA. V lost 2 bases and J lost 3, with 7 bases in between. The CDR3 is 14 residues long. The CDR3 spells CASSLQGYTGELFF. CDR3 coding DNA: TGTGCCAGCAGCTTACAGGGGTACACCGGGGAGCTGTTTTTT.

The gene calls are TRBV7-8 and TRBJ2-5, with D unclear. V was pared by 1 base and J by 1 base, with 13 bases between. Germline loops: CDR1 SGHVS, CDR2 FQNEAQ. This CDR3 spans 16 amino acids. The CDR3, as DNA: TGTGCCAGCAGCTTAGTATACCCTTTGGCCCAAGAGACCCAGTACTTC. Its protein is CASSLVYPLAQETQYF.

CDR3 amino acids: CASSIKRDSTYEQYF. In DNA, the CDR3 is TGTGCCAGTAGTATAAAAAGGGACAGCACCTACGAGCAGTACTTC. This chain links TRBV19 with TRBJ2-7; 7 bases are shared with TRBD1. The ends lost 2 bases at V and 2 bases at J; junction bases unmatched: 6. CDR1 and CDR2 from the germline V gene are LNHDA and SQIVND (reference sequence). The length of the CDR3 is 15 residues.

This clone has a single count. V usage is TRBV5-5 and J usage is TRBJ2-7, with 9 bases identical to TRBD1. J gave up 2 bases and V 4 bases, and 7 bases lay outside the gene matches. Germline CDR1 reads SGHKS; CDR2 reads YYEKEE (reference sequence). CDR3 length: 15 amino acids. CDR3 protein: CASSLDRGTTYEQYF. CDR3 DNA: TGTGCCAGCAGCCTCGACAGGGGGACAACCTACGAGCAGTACTTC.

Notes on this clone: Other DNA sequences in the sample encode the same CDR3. DNA of the CDR3: TGTGCCAGCAGTTATACAGGCTATGGCTACACCTTC. Encoded protein: CASSYTGYGYTF. This chain joins TRBV6-5 and TRBJ1-2; TRBD1 might be the D (5 bases). Germline V lookup: CDR1 MNHEY, CDR2 SVGAGI. The CDR3 runs to 12 residues. With 3 bases removed from V and 4 bases from J, the gap between germline ends came to 6 bases.

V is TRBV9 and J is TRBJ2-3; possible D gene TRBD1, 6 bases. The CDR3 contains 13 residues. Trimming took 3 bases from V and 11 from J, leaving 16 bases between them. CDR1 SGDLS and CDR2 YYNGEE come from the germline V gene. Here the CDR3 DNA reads TGTGCCAGCAGCGACAGGGTCGGAGGTGGGCAGTATTTT. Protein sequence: CASSDRVGGGQYF.

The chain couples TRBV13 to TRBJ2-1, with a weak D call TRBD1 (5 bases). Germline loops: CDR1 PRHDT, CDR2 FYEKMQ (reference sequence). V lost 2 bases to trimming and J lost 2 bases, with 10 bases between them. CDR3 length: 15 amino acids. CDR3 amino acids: CASSLRGRPYNEQFF. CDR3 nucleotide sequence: TGTGCCAGCAGCTTAAGGGGAAGACCCTACAATGAGCAGTTCTTC.

CDR3: CAWGPVGSTISYEQYF. CDR3 DNA sequence: TGTGCCTGGGGTCCTGTCGGGTCCACAATCTCCTACGAGCAGTACTTC. The chain combines TRBV30 with TRBJ2-7; D remains unclear. This CDR3 is built from 16 residues. V gave up 5 bases and J gave up 0 bases, with 20 bases separating them. Germline lookup yields CDR1 GTSNPN and CDR2 SVGIG (reference sequence).

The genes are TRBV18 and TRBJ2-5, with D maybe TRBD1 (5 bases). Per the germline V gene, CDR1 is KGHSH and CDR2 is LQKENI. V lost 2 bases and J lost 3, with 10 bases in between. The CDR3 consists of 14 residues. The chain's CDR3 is CASSPGRVEETQYF. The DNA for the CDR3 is TGTGCCAGCTCACCAGGCAGGGTGGAAGAGACCCAGTACTTC.

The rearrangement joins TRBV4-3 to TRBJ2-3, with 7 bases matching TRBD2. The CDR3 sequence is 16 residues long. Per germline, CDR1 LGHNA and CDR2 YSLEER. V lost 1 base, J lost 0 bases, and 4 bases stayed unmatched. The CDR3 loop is CASSQVARGSTDTQYF. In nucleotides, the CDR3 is TGCGCCAGCAGCCAAGTTGCGCGGGGGAGCACAGATACGCAGTATTTT.

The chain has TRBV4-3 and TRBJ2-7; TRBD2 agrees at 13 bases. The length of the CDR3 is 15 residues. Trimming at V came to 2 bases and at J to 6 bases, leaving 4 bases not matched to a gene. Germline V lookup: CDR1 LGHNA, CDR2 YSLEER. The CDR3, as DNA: TGCGCCAGCAGCCAAACTAGCGGGGGGGCGGTCGAGCAGTACTTC. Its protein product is CASSQTSGGAVEQYF.

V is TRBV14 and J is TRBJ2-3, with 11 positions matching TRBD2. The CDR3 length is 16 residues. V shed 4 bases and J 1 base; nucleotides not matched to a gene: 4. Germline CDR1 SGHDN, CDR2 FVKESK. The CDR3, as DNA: TGTGCCAGCAGCCCCGGGACTAGCGGTGGCACAGATACGCAGTATTTT. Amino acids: CASSPGTSGGTDTQYF.